This T cell receptor beta chain was recorded in a study of early T cells in non-severe SARS-CoV-2 infection (dated by TCRdb to the early 2020s). Regarding the research as a whole: Because TCR sequencing relied on bulk RNA taken from unsorted whole blood, pairing of alpha and beta chains was not possible.

A case-control design nested within a healthcare worker cohort in London, UK, was used, with weekly nasopharyngeal swab PCR tests and blood sampling performed. Healthcare workers were enrolled in the week of the UK lockdown, from 23 to 31 March 2020, and were followed every week for up to about 16 weeks. A remark on this clonotype: Its antigen is still unknown. Base quality data are lacking; no much larger clone is found one base away.

The full study reports these points: VDJdb matching was skewed toward anti-spike CD8 responses and likely underestimated virus-specific expansions by missing private and CD4 specificities.

V sheds 6 bases and J sheds 4 bases, leaving 8 bases between their ends. From its cysteine to its phenylalanine, the CDR3 spans 12 amino acids. Just CDR3 DNA is preserved here, 36 bases in frame from base 1. The germline V gene provides CDR1 MNHEY and CDR2 SVGAGI. The library relied on 5' RACE. Sequencing instrument: NextSeq 500. The TCR library protocol attached unique molecular identifiers to individual cDNA molecules to correct for sequencing error and PCR bias. Both TCR alpha and beta chains were sequenced, and tight co-correlation was observed between alpha and beta sequence abundances in each sample. Per the original workflow: V gene, J gene and CDR3 annotation of TCR sequences was performed with Decombinator V4. TCRs were defined as expanded if a significant change between any two time points was detected under a Poisson model with p below 0.0001. Abundances of TCRs were expressed as counts per million after normalisation to the total number of TCRs sequenced in each sample. TRAV1-2 paired with TRAJ12, TRAJ20 or TRAJ33 defined MAIT TCRs, while TRAV10 paired with TRAJ18 defined iNKT TCRs. VDJdb, accessed 1 November 2021, was searched for CMV, EBV and SARS-CoV-2 annotated TCRs, with TCRs annotated for multiple antigens excluded. TCRdb reran the public reads through fastp at Q25 and MiXCR, keeping productive beta chains. CDR3 protein duplicates are merged, each entry listing the most common genes and DNA. What appears here as the V and J calls and clone size reflects TCRdb's work, not the paper's. Here the sample has over 80,000 distinct CDR3 sequences; approximately 12% occur a single time. The ten largest clones capture 4% to 4.5% of the sample.

Sequencing was performed on whole blood, taken at baseline. The chain was built from TRBV6-5 and TRBJ2-3; a confident D gene designation cannot be given. The TCR originated in an adult who was a healthcare worker with PCR-confirmed SARS-CoV-2 infection or an uninfected control (not recorded which). For the CDR3, the sequence is CASSEHADTQYF. The DNA sequence is TGTGCCAGCAGCGAACATGCAGATACGCAGTATTTT.